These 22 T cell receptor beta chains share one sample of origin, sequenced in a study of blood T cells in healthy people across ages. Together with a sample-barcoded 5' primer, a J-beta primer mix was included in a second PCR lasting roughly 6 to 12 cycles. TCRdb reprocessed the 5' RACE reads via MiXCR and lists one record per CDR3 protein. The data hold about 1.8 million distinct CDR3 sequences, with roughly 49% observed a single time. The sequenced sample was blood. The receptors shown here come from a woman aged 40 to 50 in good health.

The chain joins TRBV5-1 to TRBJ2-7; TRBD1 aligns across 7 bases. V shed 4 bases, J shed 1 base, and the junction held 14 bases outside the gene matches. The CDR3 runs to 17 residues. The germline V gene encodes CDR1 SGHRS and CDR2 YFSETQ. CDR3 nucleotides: TGCGCCAGCAGCGCGCCTACGGGACAGCCACTTTCCTACGAGCAGTACTTC. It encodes CASSAPTGQPLSYEQYF.

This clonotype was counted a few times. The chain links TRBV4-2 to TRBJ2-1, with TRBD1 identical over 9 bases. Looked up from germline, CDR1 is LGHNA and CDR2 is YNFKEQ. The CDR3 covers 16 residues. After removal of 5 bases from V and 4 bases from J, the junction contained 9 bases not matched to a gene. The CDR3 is CASSATPGQGYNEQFF. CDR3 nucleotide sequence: TGTGCCAGCAGCGCAACTCCGGGACAGGGATACAATGAGCAGTTCTTC.

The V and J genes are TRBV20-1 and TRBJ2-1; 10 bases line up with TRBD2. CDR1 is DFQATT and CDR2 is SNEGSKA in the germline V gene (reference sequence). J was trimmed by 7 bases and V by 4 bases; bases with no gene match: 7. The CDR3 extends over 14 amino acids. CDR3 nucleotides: TGCAGTGCTAAGCTAGCGGGGGCGCGGAATGAGCAGTTCTTC. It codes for CSAKLAGARNEQFF.

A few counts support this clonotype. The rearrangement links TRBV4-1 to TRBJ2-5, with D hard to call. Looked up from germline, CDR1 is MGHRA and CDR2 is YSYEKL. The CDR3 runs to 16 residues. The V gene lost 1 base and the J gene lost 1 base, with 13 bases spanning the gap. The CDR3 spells CASSQGLPMGQETQYF. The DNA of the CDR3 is TGCGCCAGCAGCCAAGGACTCCCAATGGGCCAAGAGACCCAGTACTTC.

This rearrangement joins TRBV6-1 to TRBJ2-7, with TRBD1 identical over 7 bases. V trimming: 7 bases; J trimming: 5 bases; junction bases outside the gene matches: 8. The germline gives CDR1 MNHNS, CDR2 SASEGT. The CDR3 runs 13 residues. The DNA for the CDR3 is TGTGCCAGCACCGTTAGGGGGCGGGACGAGCAGTACTTC. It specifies CASTVRGRDEQYF.

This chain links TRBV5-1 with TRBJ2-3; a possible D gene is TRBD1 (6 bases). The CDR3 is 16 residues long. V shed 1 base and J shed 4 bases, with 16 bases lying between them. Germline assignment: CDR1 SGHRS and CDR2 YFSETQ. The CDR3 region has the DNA TGCGCCAGCAGCTTGCTCGAGACAGGTCGGTCAGATACGCAGTATTTT. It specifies CASSLLETGRSDTQYF.

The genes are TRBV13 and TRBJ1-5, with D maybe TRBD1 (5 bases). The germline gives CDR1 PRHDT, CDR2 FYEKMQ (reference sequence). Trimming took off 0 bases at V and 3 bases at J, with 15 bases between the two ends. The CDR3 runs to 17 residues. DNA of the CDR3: TGTGCCAGCAGCTTAGGCCCGGGGGGACGGGCCAATCAGCCCCAGCATTTT. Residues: CASSLGPGGRANQPQHF.

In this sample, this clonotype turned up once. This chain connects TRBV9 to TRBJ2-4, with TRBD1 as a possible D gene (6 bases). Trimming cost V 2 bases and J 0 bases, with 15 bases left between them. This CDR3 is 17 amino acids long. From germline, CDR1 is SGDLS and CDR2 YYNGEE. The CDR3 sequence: CASSVALGGGAKNIQYF. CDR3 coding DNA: TGTGCCAGCAGCGTGGCTTTAGGGGGTGGAGCCAAAAACATTCAGTACTTC.

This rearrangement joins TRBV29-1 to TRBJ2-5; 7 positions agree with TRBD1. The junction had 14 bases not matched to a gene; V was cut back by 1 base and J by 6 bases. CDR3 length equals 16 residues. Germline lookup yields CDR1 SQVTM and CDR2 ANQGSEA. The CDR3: CSVEGGGQAVWKTQYF. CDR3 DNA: TGCAGCGTTGAAGGTGGCGGACAGGCCGTATGGAAGACCCAGTACTTC.

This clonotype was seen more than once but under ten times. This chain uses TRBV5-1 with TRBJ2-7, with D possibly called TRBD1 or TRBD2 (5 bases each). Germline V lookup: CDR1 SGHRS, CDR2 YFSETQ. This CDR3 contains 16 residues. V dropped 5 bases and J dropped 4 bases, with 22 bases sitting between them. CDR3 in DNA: TGCGCCAGCAGACTTCTTAAACGGGGCCCTACATACGAGCAGTACTTC. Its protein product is CASRLLKRGPTYEQYF. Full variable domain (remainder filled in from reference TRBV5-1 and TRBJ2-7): KAGVTQTPRYLIKTRGQQVTLSCSPISGHRSVSWYQQTPGQGLQFLFEYFSETQRNKGNFPGRFSGRQFSNSRSEMNVSTLELGDSALYLCASRLLKRGPTYEQYFGPGTRLTVT.

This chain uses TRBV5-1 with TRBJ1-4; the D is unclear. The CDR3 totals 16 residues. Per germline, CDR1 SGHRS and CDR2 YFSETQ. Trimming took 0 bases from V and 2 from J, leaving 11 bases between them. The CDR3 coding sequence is TGCGCCAGCAGCTTGGACGGATCCACGACTAATGAAAAACTGTTTTTT. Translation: CASSLDGSTTNEKLFF.

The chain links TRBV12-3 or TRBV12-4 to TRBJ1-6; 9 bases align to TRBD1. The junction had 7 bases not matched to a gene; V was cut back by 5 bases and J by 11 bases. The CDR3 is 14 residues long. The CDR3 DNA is TGTGCCAGCAGTGGGACAGGGACAGTGGCACCCCTCCACTTT. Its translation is CASSGTGTVAPLHF.

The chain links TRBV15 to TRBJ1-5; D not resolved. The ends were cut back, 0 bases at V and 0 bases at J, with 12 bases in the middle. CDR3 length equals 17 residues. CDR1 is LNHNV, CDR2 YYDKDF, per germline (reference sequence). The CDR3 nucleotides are TGTGCCACCAGCAGAGAGTTGGCGGGAAGTAGCAATCAGCCCCAGCATTTT. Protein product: CATSRELAGSSNQPQHF.

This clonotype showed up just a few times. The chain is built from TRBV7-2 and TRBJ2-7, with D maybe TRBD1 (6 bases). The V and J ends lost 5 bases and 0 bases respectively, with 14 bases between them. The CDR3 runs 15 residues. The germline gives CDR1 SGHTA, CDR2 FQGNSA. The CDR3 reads CASSLGHLSSYEQYF. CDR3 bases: TGTGCCAGCAGCCTGGGACACCTGAGCTCCTACGAGCAGTACTTC.

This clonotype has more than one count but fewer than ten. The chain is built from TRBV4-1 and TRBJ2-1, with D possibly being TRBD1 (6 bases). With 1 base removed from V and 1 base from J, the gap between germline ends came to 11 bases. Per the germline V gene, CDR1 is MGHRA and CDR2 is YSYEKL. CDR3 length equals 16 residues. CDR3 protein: CASSQGSGTSYNEQFF. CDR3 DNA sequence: TGCGCCAGCAGCCAAGGGTCCGGGACATCCTACAATGAGCAGTTCTTC.

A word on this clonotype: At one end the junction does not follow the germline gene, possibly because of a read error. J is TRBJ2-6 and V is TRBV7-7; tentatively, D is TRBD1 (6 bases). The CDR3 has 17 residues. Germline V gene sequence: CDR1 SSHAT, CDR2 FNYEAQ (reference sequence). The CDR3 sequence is CASSSLIGGTGANVLTF. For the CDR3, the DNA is TGTGCTAGCAGCTCGTTGATAGGGGGAACTGGGGCCAACGTCCTGACTTTC. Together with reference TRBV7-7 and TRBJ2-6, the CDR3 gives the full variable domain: GAGVSQSPRYKVTKRGQDVTLRCDPISSHATLYWYQQALGQGPEFLTYFNYEAQPDKSGLPSDRFSAERPEGSISTLTIQRTEQRDSAMYRCASSSLIGGTGANVLTFGAGSRLTVL.

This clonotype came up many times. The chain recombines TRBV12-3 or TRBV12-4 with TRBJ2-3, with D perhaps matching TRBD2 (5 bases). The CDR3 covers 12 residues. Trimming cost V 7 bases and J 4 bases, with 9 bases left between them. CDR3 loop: CASTAGADTQYF. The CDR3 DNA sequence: TGTGCCAGCACGGCCGGGGCAGATACGCAGTATTTT.

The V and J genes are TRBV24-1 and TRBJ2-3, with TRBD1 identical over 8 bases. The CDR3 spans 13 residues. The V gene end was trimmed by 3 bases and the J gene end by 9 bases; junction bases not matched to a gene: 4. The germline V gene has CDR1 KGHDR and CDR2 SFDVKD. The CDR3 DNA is TGTGCCACCAGTGATAATCGGGACAGGACGCAGTATTTT. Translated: CATSDNRDRTQYF.

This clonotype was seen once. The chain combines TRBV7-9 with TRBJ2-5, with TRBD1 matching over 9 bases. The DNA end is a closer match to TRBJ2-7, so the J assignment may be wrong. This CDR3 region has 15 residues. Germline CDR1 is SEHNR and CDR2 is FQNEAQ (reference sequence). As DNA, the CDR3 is TGTGCCAGCAGCTTTCCGCCGGGACAGGGCTACGAGCAGTACTTC. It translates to CASSFPPGQGYEQYF.

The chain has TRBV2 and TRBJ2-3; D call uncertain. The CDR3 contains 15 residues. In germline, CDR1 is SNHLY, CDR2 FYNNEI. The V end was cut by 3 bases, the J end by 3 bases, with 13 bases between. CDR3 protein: CASSDRRAKTDTQYF. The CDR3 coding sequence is TGTGCCAGCAGTGATAGAAGGGCGAAAACAGATACGCAGTATTTT.

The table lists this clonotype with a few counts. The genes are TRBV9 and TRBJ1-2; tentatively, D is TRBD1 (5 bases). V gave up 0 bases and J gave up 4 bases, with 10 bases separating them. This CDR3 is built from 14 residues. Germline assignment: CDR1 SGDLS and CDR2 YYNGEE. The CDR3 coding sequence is TGTGCCAGCAGCGTAGCTGGGGGTACCTATGGCTACACCTTC. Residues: CASSVAGGTYGYTF.

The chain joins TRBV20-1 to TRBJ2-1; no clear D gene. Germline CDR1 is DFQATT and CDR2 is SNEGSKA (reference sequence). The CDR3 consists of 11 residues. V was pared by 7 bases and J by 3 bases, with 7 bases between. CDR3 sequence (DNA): TGCAGTGTCCGTGACTACAATGAGCAGTTCTTC. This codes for CSVRDYNEQFF.